Below are 26 T cell receptor beta chains sequenced from a single sample in a study of cytomegalovirus exposure and HLA in healthy donors. Clones were read by immunoSEQ multiplex PCR, and TCRdb kept only the in-frame ones, dropping some. The table has hundreds of thousands of clones, approximately 83% seen once. Sequenced input: PBMCs. These receptors all stem from a woman younger than 45 in good health and CMV-seropositive.

V gene TRBV27 combines with J gene TRBJ1-2, with 7 nucleotides matching TRBD1. V lost 10 bases, J lost 4 bases, and 15 bases stayed unmatched. The germline gives CDR1 MNHEY, CDR2 SMNVEV (reference sequence). The CDR3 loop spans 15 amino acids. The CDR3 reads CATRAGGRNLYGYTF. The CDR3 DNA sequence: TGTGCCACCAGGGCAGGGGGGCGGAATCTCTATGGCTACACCTTC.

The chain combines TRBV6-5 with TRBJ2-7; no reliable D call. The germline V gene has CDR1 MNHEY and CDR2 SVGAGI. The length of the CDR3 is 16 residues. The V and J ends lost 2 bases and 4 bases respectively, with 18 bases between them. DNA for the CDR3: TGTGCCAGCAGTTACGGGCACAGTCGATCTGGGTACGAGCAGTACTTC. Amino acids: CASSYGHSRSGYEQYF.

V and J are TRBV7-2 and TRBJ1-2; 8 bases line up with TRBD1. Germline CDR1 reads SGHTA; CDR2 reads FQGNSA. J was trimmed by 2 bases and V by 2 bases; bases with no gene match: 1. The CDR3 length is 14 residues. CDR3 sequence reads: CASSLRDRNYGYTF. The CDR3 DNA reads TGTGCCAGCAGCTTACGGGACAGGAACTATGGCTACACCTTC.

CDR3 nucleotides: TGCGCCAGCAGCTTCGAGGGGGTCACAGATACGCAGTATTTT. Translated: CASSFEGVTDTQYF. The rearrangement joins TRBV5-1 to TRBJ2-3, with a tentative D call TRBD1 (6 bases). Germline CDR1 SGHRS, CDR2 YFSETQ. Trimming left V 2 bases short and J 2 bases short, with 9 bases between. There are 14 residues in the CDR3.

Note on this clone: In the same sample, other DNA sequences code for this CDR3. The J gene is TRBJ1-2, the V gene TRBV4-1; TRBD1 agrees at 7 bases. V shed 1 base, J shed 2 bases, and the junction held 7 bases outside the gene matches. The germline V gene encodes CDR1 MGHRA and CDR2 YSYEKL. This CDR3 has 16 amino acids. In DNA form, the CDR3 reads TGCGCCAGCAGCCAAGGGGGAGGCAGGGGGAACTATGGCTACACCTTC. Residues: CASSQGGGRGNYGYTF.

V usage is TRBV4-3 and J usage is TRBJ2-1; 10 bases are a match to TRBD2. V was pared by 0 bases and J by 9 bases, with 14 bases of the junction left unmatched. In germline, CDR1 is LGHNA, CDR2 YSLEER. This CDR3 comprises 18 residues. The CDR3 DNA reads as TGCGCCAGCAGCCAAGATTGGATGGCTAGCGGGAGTGGCGTTGAGCAGTTCTTC. It yields the protein CASSQDWMASGSGVEQFF.

This rearrangement joins TRBV11-2 to TRBJ2-3, with 7 nucleotides matching TRBD2. V dropped 3 bases and J dropped 2; count of bases not matched to a gene: 11. The CDR3 has 17 amino acids. The germline V gene encodes CDR1 SGHAT and CDR2 FQNNGV. Here the CDR3 DNA reads TGTGCCAGCAGCTTTTTCCCGGCTAGCGGAGACACAGATACGCAGTATTTT. This translates into CASSFFPASGDTDTQYF.

This chain uses TRBV5-1 with TRBJ2-1; weak D call: TRBD1 (5 bases). Germline loops: CDR1 SGHRS, CDR2 YFSETQ. CDR3 length: 15 residues. Trimming pared 1 base from V and 6 bases from J, leaving 14 bases between. The CDR3 DNA is TGCGCCAGCAGCTTGAGGGGTTACGACTTCAATGAGCAGTTCTTC. As protein: CASSLRGYDFNEQFF.

V is TRBV13 and J is TRBJ1-1; D may be TRBD1 (6 bases). Germline lookup yields CDR1 PRHDT and CDR2 FYEKMQ (reference sequence). V shed 5 bases and J shed 0 bases, with 16 bases lying between them. The CDR3 runs 16 residues. This CDR3 reads CASSRGPTGLNTEAFF. The DNA for the CDR3 is TGTGCCAGCAGCCGGGGGCCGACAGGTCTGAACACTGAAGCTTTCTTT.

The genes are TRBV6-5 and TRBJ1-1, with TRBD1 as a possible D gene (6 bases). In germline, CDR1 is MNHEY, CDR2 SVGAGI. V was trimmed by 5 bases and J by 11 bases, leaving 12 bases between them. The CDR3 runs to 11 residues. The DNA for the CDR3 is TGTGCCAGCAGTCGGGGGCCTCTGGCTTTCTTT. It specifies CASSRGPLAFF.

The chain couples TRBV4-2 to TRBJ2-7; D is ambiguous. Trimming removed 3 bases from V and 0 bases from J, with 18 bases in between. This CDR3 region has 17 residues. CDR1 LGHNA and CDR2 YNFKEQ come from the germline V gene. The CDR3 DNA is TGTGCCAGCAGCCAGCAAATGTTAACAGAGAGCTCCTACGAGCAGTACTTC. Protein product: CASSQQMLTESSYEQYF.

This clone was seen only once. This chain joins TRBV7-8 and TRBJ2-6; no reliable D call. CDR3 length equals 16 residues. Germline V lookup: CDR1 SGHVS, CDR2 FQNEAQ. Trimming removed 5 bases at V and 0 bases at J, with 11 bases between. CDR3 in amino acids: CASSPWVGSGANVLTF. Written as DNA, the CDR3 is TGTGCCAGCAGCCCCTGGGTGGGCTCTGGGGCCAACGTCCTGACTTTC. Full variable domain (outside the CDR3, taken from reference TRBV7-8 and TRBJ2-6): GAGVSQSPRYKVAKRGQDVALRCDPISGHVSLFWYQQALGQGPEFLTYFQNEAQLDKSGLPSDRFFAERPEGSVSTLKIQRTQQEDSAVYLCASSPWVGSGANVLTFGAGSRLTVL.

The chain combines TRBV6-1 with TRBJ2-1; TRBD2 is a possible D gene (6 bases). Trimming took off 5 bases at V and 9 bases at J, with 20 bases between the two ends. The CDR3 has 15 amino acids. Per germline, CDR1 MNHNS and CDR2 SASEGT. This CDR3 is CASSHLTAGSTEQFF. CDR3 sequence (DNA): TGTGCCAGCAGTCACTTAACGGCGGGAAGTACTGAGCAGTTCTTC.

The chain employs TRBV27 and TRBJ1-3; D gene ambiguous. V was pared by 8 bases and J by 0 bases, with 11 bases between. Germline CDR1 reads MNHEY; CDR2 reads SMNVEV (reference sequence). This CDR3 comprises 14 residues. The CDR3 region is CASRGDFSGNTIYF. DNA of the CDR3: TGTGCCAGCCGAGGCGACTTCTCTGGAAACACCATATATTTT.

The rearrangement uses TRBV27 and TRBJ2-7, with D possibly being TRBD2 (6 bases). This CDR3 is built from 15 residues. The germline V gene encodes CDR1 MNHEY and CDR2 SMNVEV (reference sequence). Trimming left V 5 bases short and J 6 bases short, with 20 bases between. CDR3 region: CASSLGRDFQGEQYF. DNA for the CDR3: TGTGCCAGCAGTCTCGGGCGGGATTTTCAGGGCGAGCAGTACTTC.

The CDR3 coding sequence is TGTGCCAGCAGCTTCACAGGGACGGATGGCTACACCTTC. Its protein is CASSFTGTDGYTF. The chain couples TRBV7-9 to TRBJ1-2; weak D call: TRBD1 (6 bases). The CDR3 consists of 13 residues. CDR1 is SEHNR, CDR2 FQNEAQ, per germline (reference sequence). V lost 3 bases, J lost 6 bases, and 11 bases lay in between. The whole variable domain, filled in from reference TRBV7-9 and TRBJ1-2, reads DTGVSQNPRHKITKRGQNVTFRCDPISEHNRLYWYRQTLGQGPEFLTYFQNEAQLEKSRLLSDRFSAERPKGSFSTLEIQRTEQGDSAMYLCASSFTGTDGYTFGSGTRLTVV.

V is TRBV6-6 and J is TRBJ2-7; the match to TRBD2 covers 7 bases. Germline trimming cut 8 bases from V and 3 bases from J; bases unmatched to any gene: 7. The CDR3 is 13 amino acids. The V gene's germline CDR1 is MNHNY and CDR2 SVGAGI (reference sequence). In DNA, the CDR3 is TGTGCCAGCTGGAGCGGGACCAGCTACGAGCAGTACTTC. Its translation is CASWSGTSYEQYF.

V and J are TRBV14 and TRBJ2-5, with 12 bases that match TRBD2. Germline V CDR1 and CDR2: SGHDN, FVKESK. There are 15 residues in the CDR3. J lost 4 bases, V lost 4 bases, and 4 bases had no gene match. As DNA, the CDR3 is TGTGCCAGCAGCCTCGGACTAGCGGGACGAGAGACCCAGTACTTC. Translating gives CASSLGLAGRETQYF.

On this clone: The germline gene is not matched at one end of the junction; a read error may be the cause. The chain employs TRBV7-7 and TRBJ2-1, with 9 bases aligning to TRBD1. The CDR3 extends over 14 amino acids. Germline loops: CDR1 SSHAT, CDR2 FNYEAQ (reference sequence). The CDR3 DNA is TGTGCTAGCAGCCCCGGGACAGGGAATAATGAGCAGTTCTTC. Translation: CASSPGTGNNEQFF.

The CDR3 spells CASSPQGGSGELFF. CDR3 nucleotide sequence: TGTGCCAGCAGCCCACAAGGGGGTTCCGGGGAGCTGTTTTTT. This chain connects TRBV6-1 to TRBJ2-2; TRBD1 might be the D (6 bases). The germline CDR1 and CDR2 sequences are MNHNS and SASEGT. V was clipped by 6 bases and J by 6 bases, with 14 bases between them. The CDR3 loop spans 14 amino acids.

J is TRBJ1-1 and V is TRBV20-1, with D possibly TRBD1 on 6 matching bases. The V gene lost 7 bases and the J gene lost 2 bases, with 8 bases spanning the gap. The CDR3 runs to 11 residues. Germline CDR1 DFQATT, CDR2 SNEGSKA (reference sequence). DNA for the CDR3: TGCAGTGGACAGGATAACACTGAAGCTTTCTTT. This translates into CSGQDNTEAFF.

The genes are TRBV25-1 and TRBJ2-3; D ambiguous. Germline V lookup: CDR1 MGHDK, CDR2 SYGVNS. The CDR3 runs 15 residues. Deletions cut 4 bases from V and 6 bases from J, with 17 bases between. The chain's CDR3 is CASSGSAGVLDTQYF. The CDR3 DNA reads TGTGCCAGCAGTGGTTCGGCAGGAGTCCTCGATACGCAGTATTTT.

The gene calls are TRBV2 and TRBJ1-5; D ambiguous. The V gene lost 8 bases and the J gene lost 4 bases, with 18 bases spanning the gap. CDR1 and CDR2 (germline): SNHLY, FYNNEI. The CDR3 totals 15 residues. The CDR3: CASLRGPIQNQPQHF. The CDR3 region has the DNA TGTGCCAGCCTCCGAGGCCCCATCCAAAATCAGCCCCAGCATTTT.

The CDR3 here is CAWRQGMGQPQHF. The CDR3, as DNA: TGTGCCTGGAGACAGGGCATGGGTCAGCCCCAGCATTTT. The gene calls are TRBV30 and TRBJ1-5; possible D gene TRBD1, 6 bases. The CDR3 totals 13 residues. The V gene's germline CDR1 is GTSNPN and CDR2 SVGIG (reference sequence). V was shortened by 3 bases and J by 6 bases, with 12 bases between the two germline ends.

The V gene is TRBV6-1, the J gene TRBJ2-7; D ambiguous. With 0 bases removed from V and 3 bases from J, the gap between germline ends came to 6 bases. CDR1 is MNHNS and CDR2 is SASEGT in the germline V gene. There are 13 residues in the CDR3. CDR3 in amino acids: CASSEAPSYEQYF. The CDR3 DNA reads as TGTGCCAGCAGTGAAGCGCCCAGCTACGAGCAGTACTTC.

The chain recombines TRBV6-1 with TRBJ2-4; D perhaps matches TRBD2 (5 bases). V lost 4 bases and J lost 3, with 13 bases in between. Germline CDR1 is MNHNS and CDR2 is SASEGT. The length of the CDR3 is 15 residues. The CDR3: CASSGWESGKNIQYF. The CDR3, as DNA: TGTGCCAGCAGTGGGTGGGAGTCGGGCAAAAACATTCAGTACTTC.